The next 13 T cell receptor beta chains were all read from a single sample in a study of T cell responses to AZD1222 COVID-19 vaccine. Repertoires were generated with immunoSEQ multiplex PCR, while TCRdb's copy carries only in-frame clones and drops some. This sample has 160,000 or so clones, with 70% to 90% found just once. The sequencing used peripheral blood, collected 28 days after the second dose of the MenACWY control vaccine. These receptors all stem from an adult who received the MenACWY meningococcal vaccine as a control.

The gene calls are TRBV6-2 or TRBV6-3 and TRBJ2-1, with 8 bases that match TRBD2. Losses at the gene ends were 6 bases for V and 3 bases for J; bases not matched to a gene: 4. This CDR3 comprises 14 residues. From germline, CDR1 is MNHEY and CDR2 SVGEGT. DNA for the CDR3: TGTGCCAGCAGCCTAACTAGCGGCTACAATGAGCAGTTCTTC. Its protein is CASSLTSGYNEQFF.

Points on this clone: Relative to the germline gene, one junction end is altered; a read error may explain this. The chain has TRBV5-4 and TRBJ2-7, with D unclear. Germline V gives CDR1 SGHNT, CDR2 YYREEE (reference sequence). This CDR3 has 13 amino acids. The CDR3 region has the DNA TGTGCCAGCAGCTTGGTGGGTTCCGACTCCTTAGCTTTC. Translation: CASSLVGSDSLAF.

The chain is built from TRBV30 and TRBJ2-7, with D hard to call. Per germline, CDR1 GTSNPN and CDR2 SVGIG (reference sequence). The CDR3 consists of 12 residues. V was shortened by 0 bases and J by 3 bases, with 6 bases between the two germline ends. The CDR3 loop reads CAWSVGHYEQYF. The CDR3 nucleotides read TGTGCCTGGAGTGTAGGTCACTACGAGCAGTACTTC.

This clone was observed a handful of times. In DNA form, the CDR3 reads TGTGCCAGCAGCCCGGGACAGGGTATCGGCCACGAGCAGTACTTC. Amino acids: CASSPGQGIGHEQYF. The gene calls are TRBV7-9 and TRBJ2-7; 9 bases align to TRBD1. In germline, CDR1 is SEHNR, CDR2 FQNEAQ (reference sequence). CDR3 size: 15 residues. V shed 5 bases, J shed 5 bases, and the junction held 10 bases outside the gene matches.

The CDR3 nucleotides read TGTGCCAGCTCACCAAAAGGAGGGGGCACTGAAGCTTTCTTT. This translates into CASSPKGGGTEAFF. This chain links TRBV18 with TRBJ1-1, with D possibly being TRBD1 (6 bases). The germline gives CDR1 KGHSH, CDR2 LQKENI. Trimming took 2 bases from V and 4 from J, leaving 11 bases between them. The CDR3 consists of 14 residues.

The chain uses TRBV24-1 and TRBJ2-1; TRBD2 matches at 11 bases. V lost 5 bases and J lost 0; bases outside the gene matches: 11. The CDR3 runs 19 residues. Germline CDR1 is KGHDR and CDR2 is SFDVKD. In DNA form, the CDR3 reads TGTGCCACCAGTGCACAGCTCGGGACTAGCGGCAGCTCCTACAATGAGCAGTTCTTC. Translated: CATSAQLGTSGSSYNEQFF.

This clone was counted a single time. This chain links TRBV21-1 with TRBJ2-7; TRBD1 was called by the table and not checked on the DNA. TRBV21-1 is labeled a pseudogene. The CDR3 length is 13 residues. The CDR3 nucleotides are TGTGCCAACGGCGGGACAGCAACCTACGAGCAGTACTTC. It encodes CANGGTATYEQYF.

The rearrangement uses TRBV5-4 and TRBJ2-7; TRBD1 or TRBD2 may be the D gene (5 bases each). CDR1 is SGHNT and CDR2 is YYREEE in the germline V gene (reference sequence). The CDR3 is 14 amino acids. The ends were cut back, 4 bases at V and 7 bases at J, with 18 bases in the middle. CDR3 coding DNA: TGTGCCAGCAGCCCCGCCGGGACGGGTGCGGAGCAGTACTTC. The encoded protein is CASSPAGTGAEQYF.

The CDR3 DNA sequence: TGTGCCAGCAGTTACTCGAGTACCATCAGGTTCCACGAGCAGTACTTC. Its translation is CASSYSSTIRFHEQYF. This chain uses TRBV6-5 with TRBJ2-7; D remains unclear. The V gene lost 0 bases and the J gene lost 5 bases, with 17 bases spanning the gap. The CDR3 is 16 amino acids. Germline CDR1 and CDR2: MNHEY and SVGAGI.

The genes are TRBV29-1 and TRBJ2-1; D may match TRBD1 or TRBD2 (5 bases each). V was pared by 4 bases and J by 7 bases, with 14 bases between. This CDR3 is 13 amino acids long. The germline CDR1 and CDR2 sequences are SQVTM and ANQGSEA. This chain's CDR3 is CSVARDPANEQFF. The CDR3 DNA reads as TGCAGCGTTGCCCGGGACCCTGCGAATGAGCAGTTCTTC.

V is TRBV5-4 and J is TRBJ2-7; the D gene is possibly TRBD2 (6 bases). V shed 4 bases and J shed 4 bases, with 12 bases lying between them. The germline CDR1 and CDR2 sequences are SGHNT and YYREEE (reference sequence). CDR3 size: 13 residues. The CDR3 DNA reads as TGTGCCAGCAGCCCGGGACTGATTTACGAGCAGTACTTC. It specifies CASSPGLIYEQYF. The variable domain in full, with the rest retrieved from reference TRBV5-4 and TRBJ2-7, is ETGVTQSPTHLIKTRGQQVTLRCSSQSGHNTVSWYQQALGQGPQFIFQYYREEENGRGNFPPRFSGLQFPNYSSELNVNALELDDSALYLCASSPGLIYEQYFGPGTRLTVT.

The chain has TRBV6-5 and TRBJ1-1; D is perhaps TRBD1 (5 bases). The V gene lost 2 bases and the J gene lost 0 bases, with 13 bases spanning the gap. CDR1 and CDR2 (germline): MNHEY, SVGAGI. The CDR3 totals 16 residues. CDR3 in amino acids: CASSYERGPMNTEAFF. The CDR3 DNA reads TGTGCCAGCAGTTACGAAAGGGGCCCTATGAACACTGAAGCTTTCTTT.

The J gene is TRBJ1-3, the V gene TRBV7-9, with D maybe TRBD1 (5 bases). The germline V gene has CDR1 SEHNR and CDR2 FQNEAQ (reference sequence). The CDR3 has 14 amino acids. The ends were cut back, 5 bases at V and 8 bases at J, with 16 bases in the middle. CDR3 DNA sequence: TGTGCCAGCAGCGCAGAGGGGAGAGGGTACACCATATATTTT. It yields the protein CASSAEGRGYTIYF.